The 11 T cell receptor beta chains presented below share a single source sample, sequenced in a study of cytomegalovirus exposure and HLA in healthy donors. Produced via immunoSEQ multiplex PCR; TCRdb's table is partial and in-frame only. The sample includes 100,000 to 150,000 clones, about 96% seen only once; the top ten take about 1.7%. The source material was PBMCs. The receptors were gathered from a young man in good health and CMV-seronegative.

The CDR3 coding sequence is TGTGCCAGCAGCACACGGGAGTCTACCCCTTTAGATGGCTACACCTTC. This encodes CASSTRESTPLDGYTF. This chain uses TRBV7-9 with TRBJ1-2, with D unclear. Germline V CDR1 and CDR2: SEHNR, FQNEAQ (reference sequence). CDR3 length equals 16 residues. The V and J ends lost 5 bases and 6 bases respectively, with 22 bases between them.

The rearrangement links TRBV29-1 to TRBJ2-1; 12 positions match TRBD2. V shed 6 bases, J shed 1 base, and the junction held 4 bases outside the gene matches. The CDR3 contains 15 residues. The germline V gene has CDR1 SQVTM and CDR2 ANQGSEA. CDR3 residues: CSVSTSGSSYNEQFF. In DNA form, the CDR3 reads TGCAGCGTCTCGACTAGCGGGAGTTCCTACAATGAGCAGTTCTTC.

The chain is built from TRBV4-1 and TRBJ1-3; maybe TRBD1 (5 bases). This CDR3 has 19 amino acids. Trimming cost V 0 bases and J 0 bases, with 18 bases left between them. Germline values: CDR1 MGHRA, CDR2 YSYEKL. CDR3 region: CASSQDNPGTYYSGNTIYF. In DNA, the CDR3 is TGCGCCAGCAGCCAAGATAACCCCGGGACTTACTACTCTGGAAACACCATATATTTT.

The rearrangement uses TRBV30 and TRBJ1-5, with D possibly being TRBD1 (5 bases). This CDR3 has 14 residues. V was cut by 2 bases and J by 3 bases, with 11 bases left in between. Germline V gene data show CDR1 as GTSNPN and CDR2 as SVGIG (reference sequence). DNA for the CDR3: TGTGCCTGGAGTCCCGGACAAGCCAATCAGCCCCAGCATTTT. This sequence encodes CAWSPGQANQPQHF.

The chain couples TRBV27 to TRBJ1-3, with D possibly matching TRBD1 (6 bases). The CDR3 runs to 14 residues. V lost 5 bases to trimming and J lost 4 bases, with 12 bases between them. Germline V lookup: CDR1 MNHEY, CDR2 SMNVEV (reference sequence). This chain's CDR3 is CASSLRGAGNTIYF. DNA of the CDR3: TGTGCCAGCAGTCTCAGGGGTGCAGGAAACACCATATATTTT.

The chain links TRBV7-9 to TRBJ2-7; 10 bases agree with TRBD1. The CDR3 loop spans 18 amino acids. J gave up 1 base and V 4 bases, and 13 bases lay outside the gene matches. Germline V gene sequence: CDR1 SEHNR, CDR2 FQNEAQ (reference sequence). The DNA for the CDR3 is TGTGCCAGCAGCTACGGCTGGTCTGGGACAGGGGATTCCTACGAGCAGTACTTC. Translation: CASSYGWSGTGDSYEQYF.

The chain combines TRBV27 with TRBJ1-2; the match to TRBD1 covers 8 bases. V dropped 6 bases and J dropped 5; count of bases not matched to a gene: 5. This CDR3 contains 13 residues. Looked up from germline, CDR1 is MNHEY and CDR2 is SMNVEV (reference sequence). The CDR3 DNA reads TGTGCCAGCAGGGGGACAGGAGGTTATGGCTACACCTTC. As protein: CASRGTGGYGYTF.

The V call is TRBV6-5, the J call TRBJ2-5; 8 bases align to TRBD2. V lost 3 bases and J lost 4; bases outside the gene matches: 7. Germline CDR1 MNHEY, CDR2 SVGAGI. There are 15 residues in the CDR3. CDR3 amino acids: CASSYSGLAGETQYF. DNA for the CDR3: TGTGCCAGCAGTTATTCAGGACTAGCAGGAGAGACCCAGTACTTC.

The chain carries TRBV6-5 and TRBJ2-7; 10 positions agree with TRBD2. The CDR3 is 15 residues long. Looked up from germline, CDR1 is MNHEY and CDR2 is SVGAGI. V trimming: 0 bases; J trimming: 8 bases; junction bases outside the gene matches: 7. The CDR3 nucleotides are TGTGCCAGCAGTTACTCGACGGGACTAGCGCCTAAGCAGTACTTC. Translated: CASSYSTGLAPKQYF.

V usage is TRBV19 and J usage is TRBJ2-2; TRBD2 matches 7 bases. Trimming at V came to 5 bases and at J to 5 bases, leaving 11 bases not matched to a gene. The CDR3 contains 16 residues. Germline-derived CDR1 and CDR2 are LNHDA and SQIVND (reference sequence). Here the CDR3 DNA reads TGTGCCAGTAGTCCCAATGGCGGGAGTCGGACCGGGGAGCTGTTTTTT. Residues: CASSPNGGSRTGELFF.

The chain recombines TRBV5-1 with TRBJ2-5; a weak D match, TRBD2 (7 bases). Trimming left V 0 bases short and J 2 bases short, with 17 bases between. The germline V gene encodes CDR1 SGHRS and CDR2 YFSETQ. The CDR3 spans 17 residues. The CDR3 loop reads CASSLVGGDILQETQYF. In DNA form, the CDR3 reads TGCGCCAGCAGCTTGGTAGGGGGGGATATACTTCAAGAGACCCAGTACTTC.